The 20 T cell receptor beta chains in this list originate from one sample, sequenced in a study of shared clonotypes between healthy human individuals. The method was immunoSEQ multiplex PCR; TCRdb's version includes in-frame clones alone and lacks a portion of them. The sample has around 1.4 million clones; about 98.5% are singletons. Sequenced input: naive CD4+ T cells sorted from blood. Subset here: CD45RA+ positively selected. Source of these receptors: a man aged 25 to 40 in good health.

V and J are TRBV7-9 and TRBJ1-2; D unresolved. The ends were cut back, 0 bases at V and 9 bases at J, with 11 bases in the middle. The germline gives CDR1 SEHNR, CDR2 FQNEAQ (reference sequence). The CDR3 runs to 13 residues. This chain's CDR3 is CASSLAKPASYTF. As DNA, the CDR3 is TGTGCCAGCAGCTTAGCAAAGCCCGCTAGCTACACCTTC.

This chain links TRBV5-1 with TRBJ2-3; 7 bases map to TRBD2. V lost 1 base to trimming and J lost 4 bases; unmatched junction nucleotides: 9. The length of the CDR3 is 16 residues. Germline assignment: CDR1 SGHRS and CDR2 YFSETQ. The CDR3 region is CASSLQGLDFSDTQYF. For the CDR3, the DNA is TGCGCCAGCAGCTTGCAAGGACTAGATTTTTCAGATACGCAGTATTTT.

The genes are TRBV9 and TRBJ2-1; D tentatively fits TRBD1 or TRBD2 (5 bases each). Trimming left V 2 bases short and J 7 bases short, with 19 bases between. CDR1 and CDR2 (germline): SGDLS, YYNGEE. The CDR3 has 16 residues. The CDR3 spells CASSVNPMPGANEQFF. The CDR3 DNA reads as TGTGCCAGCAGCGTCAACCCCATGCCCGGGGCGAATGAGCAGTTCTTC. Full variable domain (rest looked up from reference TRBV9 and TRBJ2-1): DSGVTQTPKHLITATGQRVTLRCSPRSGDLSVYWYQQSLDQGLQFLIQYYNGEERAKGNILERFSAQQFPDLHSELNLSSLELGDSALYFCASSVNPMPGANEQFFGPGTRLTVL.

The genes are TRBV30 and TRBJ2-3; 10 bases are shared with TRBD2. The V segment lost 4 bases and the J segment 11 bases; nucleotides outside the gene matches: 18. Germline V gives CDR1 GTSNPN, CDR2 SVGIG (reference sequence). The CDR3 has 16 residues. CDR3 nucleotides: TGTGCCTGGAATCGGTTAGCGGGAGGCCTTGGTGGAGTGCAGTATTTT. This encodes CAWNRLAGGLGGVQYF.

The chain uses TRBV18 and TRBJ2-1; 13 bases are a match to TRBD2. The CDR3 runs 17 residues. Trimming took 2 bases from V and 4 from J; bases not matched to a gene: 5. Germline V gives CDR1 KGHSH, CDR2 LQKENI. The CDR3 DNA is TGTGCCAGCTCACCAAGGACTAGCGGGGGAGTATACAATGAGCAGTTCTTC. The encoded protein is CASSPRTSGGVYNEQFF.

This chain links TRBV10-2 with TRBJ2-1; D is possibly TRBD1 (6 bases). V lost 5 bases to trimming and J lost 3 bases, with 14 bases between them. The CDR3 extends over 15 amino acids. The germline V gene has CDR1 WSHSY and CDR2 SAAADI. The CDR3 reads CASSSSGVGYNEQFF. The CDR3 nucleotides are TGCGCCAGCAGTTCCTCAGGGGTCGGCTACAATGAGCAGTTCTTC.

This chain links TRBV5-1 with TRBJ2-3; D unclear. The CDR3 consists of 12 residues. V lost 7 bases, J lost 4 bases, and 10 bases lay in between. In germline, CDR1 is SGHRS, CDR2 YFSETQ. CDR3 DNA sequence: TGCGCCAGCTACTCGGTTTCAGATACGCAGTATTTT. It is translated as CASYSVSDTQYF.

The rearrangement links TRBV27 to TRBJ2-1; D gene ambiguous. There are 14 residues in the CDR3. V dropped 3 bases and J dropped 1 base, with 7 bases sitting between them. Germline-derived CDR1 and CDR2 are MNHEY and SMNVEV (reference sequence). The CDR3 DNA reads TGTGCCAGCAGTTTTGAAGATTCCTACAATGAGCAGTTCTTC. Its translation is CASSFEDSYNEQFF.

The V and J genes are TRBV28 and TRBJ1-4; no clear D gene. The germline V and J ends were trimmed by 1 base and 5 bases, with 14 bases remaining between them. This CDR3 has 16 residues. Germline V CDR1 and CDR2: MDHEN, SYDVKM. CDR3 sequence (DNA): TGTGCCAGCAGTTTATTCCGTCGCAGGTTAAATGAAAAACTGTTTTTT. Amino acids: CASSLFRRRLNEKLFF. Full variable domain (remainder filled in from reference TRBV28 and TRBJ1-4): DVKVTQSSRYLVKRTGEKVFLECVQDMDHENMFWYRQDPGLGLRLIYFSYDVKMKEKGDIPEGYSVSREKKERFSLILESASTNQTSMYLCASSLFRRRLNEKLFFGSGTQLSVL.

The V gene is TRBV5-6, the J gene TRBJ2-2; 8 bases are shared with TRBD2. CDR1 and CDR2 from the germline V gene are SGHDT and YYEEEE. With V trimmed by 4 bases and J by 2 bases, 7 bases remained unmatched. The CDR3 spans 16 residues. The CDR3 spells CASSRRAGGNTGELFF. The CDR3 DNA sequence: TGTGCCAGCAGCCGCCGGGCGGGAGGAAACACCGGGGAGCTGTTTTTT.

The rearrangement joins TRBV10-3 to TRBJ2-7, with TRBD1 matching over 8 bases. CDR1 and CDR2 from the germline V gene are ENHRY and SYGVKD. This CDR3 has 14 amino acids. Unmatched junction bases numbered 6, after V lost 3 bases and J lost 5 bases. The CDR3, as DNA: TGTGCCATCAGTGACAGGGGGCGCGGGGACGAGCAGTACTTC. Its translation is CAISDRGRGDEQYF.

With respect to this clone: In the same sample, other DNA sequences code for this CDR3. The genes are TRBV11-3 and TRBJ2-5; tentative D call: TRBD1 (6 bases). From germline, CDR1 is SGHNT and CDR2 YENEEA. The CDR3 is 13 residues long. V was shortened by 3 bases and J by 3 bases, with 8 bases between the two germline ends. The CDR3 sequence is CASSLGQEETQYF. The CDR3 region has the DNA TGTGCCAGCAGCTTGGGACAAGAAGAGACCCAGTACTTC.

This clone was detected only once. Other DNA variants within this sample encode the same CDR3. This chain links TRBV5-1 with TRBJ2-5; tentatively, D is TRBD1 (6 bases). V lost 4 bases to trimming and J lost 3 bases, with 10 bases between them. Germline V lookup: CDR1 SGHRS, CDR2 YFSETQ. The CDR3 has 13 residues. CDR3 sequence: CASSLQGEETQYF. As DNA, the CDR3 is TGCGCCAGCAGCCTACAGGGCGAAGAGACCCAGTACTTC.

This chain connects TRBV9 to TRBJ2-1; 8 nucleotides match TRBD2. This CDR3 region has 15 residues. Germline V gene sequence: CDR1 SGDLS, CDR2 YYNGEE. V dropped 0 bases and J dropped 12; count of bases not matched to a gene: 11. CDR3 loop: CASSVGGLASHMQFF. CDR3 bases: TGTGCCAGCAGCGTAGGTGGACTAGCATCCCACATGCAGTTCTTC.

The chain carries TRBV11-2 and TRBJ2-1; 8 nucleotides match TRBD1. The CDR3 runs 14 residues. Trimming removed 1 base from V and 7 bases from J; junction bases left unmatched: 3. CDR1 SGHAT and CDR2 FQNNGV come from the germline V gene. CDR3 nucleotides: TGTGCCAGCAGCTTAGGGACAGGGAGGAATGAGCAGTTCTTC. Amino acid sequence: CASSLGTGRNEQFF.

This CDR3 is CASSQVRAGGGQFF. The CDR3 nucleotides read TGTGCCAGCAGCCAAGTCCGGGCGGGAGGTGGGCAGTTCTTC. The genes are TRBV14 and TRBJ2-1; 8 bases fit TRBD2. The CDR3 totals 14 residues. CDR1 is SGHDN and CDR2 is FVKESK in the germline V gene. Unmatched junction bases numbered 8, after V lost 1 base and J lost 12 bases.

The chain couples TRBV5-1 to TRBJ2-7; 11 bases map to TRBD1. J was trimmed by 3 bases and V by 4 bases; bases with no gene match: 6. Per the germline V gene, CDR1 is SGHRS and CDR2 is YFSETQ. The CDR3 spans 15 residues. The CDR3 DNA is TGCGCCAGCAGCGACAGGGACAGGGGGAACTACGAGCAGTACTTC. It translates to CASSDRDRGNYEQYF.

The rearrangement joins TRBV23-1 to TRBJ1-2, with D possibly TRBD1 on 6 matching bases. TRBV23-1 qualifies as an ORF whose function is uncertain. This CDR3 has 14 amino acids. V dropped 0 bases and J dropped 4 bases, with 9 bases sitting between them. CDR3 coding DNA: TGCGCCAGCAGTCAATCAACAGGGAGCTATGGCTACACCTTC. This gives the protein CASSQSTGSYGYTF.

The chain carries TRBV2 and TRBJ2-6, with 10 bases that match TRBD2. Germline V lookup: CDR1 SNHLY, CDR2 FYNNEI. V lost 6 bases and J lost 0; bases outside the gene matches: 11. This CDR3 spans 19 amino acids. The CDR3 reads CASRLTGLAASSGANVLTF. In nucleotides, the CDR3 is TGTGCCAGCAGACTCACCGGACTAGCGGCCAGCTCTGGGGCCAACGTCCTGACTTTC.

The count of this clone is one. The rearrangement links TRBV2 to TRBJ2-1, with a possible D match to TRBD2 (7 bases). This CDR3 has 17 residues. The germline CDR1 and CDR2 sequences are SNHLY and FYNNEI. The ends were cut back, 4 bases at V and 7 bases at J, with 23 bases in the middle. CDR3 loop: CASSVEGGAGRRNEQFF. CDR3 coding DNA: TGTGCCAGCAGTGTCGAGGGGGGGGCAGGACGTCGGAATGAGCAGTTCTTC.